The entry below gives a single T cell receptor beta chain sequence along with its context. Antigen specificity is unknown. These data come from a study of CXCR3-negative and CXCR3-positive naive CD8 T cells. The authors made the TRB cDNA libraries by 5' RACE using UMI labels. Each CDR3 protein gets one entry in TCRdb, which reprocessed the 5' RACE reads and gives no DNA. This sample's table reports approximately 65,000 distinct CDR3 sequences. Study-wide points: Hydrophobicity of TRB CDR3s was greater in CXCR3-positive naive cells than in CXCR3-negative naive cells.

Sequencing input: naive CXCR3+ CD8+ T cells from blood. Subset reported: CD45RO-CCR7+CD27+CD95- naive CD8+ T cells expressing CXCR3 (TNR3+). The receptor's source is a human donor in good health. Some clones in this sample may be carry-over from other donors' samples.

CDR3 residues: CASSQATGTDSYEQYF. This chain links TRBV23-1 with TRBJ2-7; lacking DNA, the TRBD1 call made by TCRdb goes unchecked. TRBV23-1 is an open reading frame whose function is uncertain. This CDR3 is 16 amino acids long.